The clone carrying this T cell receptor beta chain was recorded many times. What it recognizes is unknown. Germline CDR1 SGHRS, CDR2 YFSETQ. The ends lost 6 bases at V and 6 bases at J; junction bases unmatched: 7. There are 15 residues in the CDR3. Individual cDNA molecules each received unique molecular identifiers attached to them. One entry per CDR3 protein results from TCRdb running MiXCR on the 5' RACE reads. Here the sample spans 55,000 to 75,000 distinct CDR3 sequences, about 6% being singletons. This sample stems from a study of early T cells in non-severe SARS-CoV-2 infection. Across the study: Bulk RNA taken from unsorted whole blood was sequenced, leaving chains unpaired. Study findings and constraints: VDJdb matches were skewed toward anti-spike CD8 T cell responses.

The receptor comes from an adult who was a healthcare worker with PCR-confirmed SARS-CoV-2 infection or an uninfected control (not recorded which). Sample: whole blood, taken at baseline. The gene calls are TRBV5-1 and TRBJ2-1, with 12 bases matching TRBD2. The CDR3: CASTSGLAGSNEQFF. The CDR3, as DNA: TGCGCCAGCACGTCGGGACTAGCGGGTTCCAATGAGCAGTTCTTC.